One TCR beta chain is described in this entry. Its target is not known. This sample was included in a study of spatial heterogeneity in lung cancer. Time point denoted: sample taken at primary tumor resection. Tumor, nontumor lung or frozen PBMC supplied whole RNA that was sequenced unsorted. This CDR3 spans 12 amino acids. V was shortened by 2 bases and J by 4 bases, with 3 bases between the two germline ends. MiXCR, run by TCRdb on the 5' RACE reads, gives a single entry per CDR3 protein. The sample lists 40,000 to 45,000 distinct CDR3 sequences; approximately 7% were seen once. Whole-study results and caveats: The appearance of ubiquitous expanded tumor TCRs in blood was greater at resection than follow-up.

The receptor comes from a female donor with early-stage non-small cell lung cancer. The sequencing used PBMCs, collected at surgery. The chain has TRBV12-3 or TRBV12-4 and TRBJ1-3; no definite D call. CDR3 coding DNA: TGTGCCAGCAGTTTAATGGGAAACACCATATATTTT. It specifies CASSLMGNTIYF.